Following are 9 T cell receptor beta chains from one sample sequenced in a study of shared clonotypes between healthy human individuals. The method was immunoSEQ multiplex PCR; TCRdb's version includes in-frame clones alone and lacks a portion of them. The sample holds about 2.4 million clones, over 85% seen once. Sequencing was done on a sample of naive CD4+ T cells from PBMCs. Described subset: CD45RA+ positively selected. These receptors were taken from a young man in good health. Some clones in this sample may be carry-over from other donors' samples.

This sequence joins TRBV7-9 and TRBJ1-1; D might be TRBD1 (5 bases). V lost 0 bases and J lost 7, with 12 bases in between. The CDR3 is 14 amino acids. Per the germline V gene, CDR1 is SEHNR and CDR2 is FQNEAQ (reference sequence). Here the CDR3 DNA reads TGTGCCAGCAGCTTAGCTTGGGGGACGAATGAAGCTTTCTTT. It yields the protein CASSLAWGTNEAFF.

V usage is TRBV10-1 and J usage is TRBJ2-5; the match to TRBD2 covers 8 bases. Germline CDR1 and CDR2: WNHNN and SYGVQD (reference sequence). J was trimmed by 4 bases and V by 2 bases; bases with no gene match: 6. The CDR3 extends over 15 amino acids. CDR3 residues: CASSEVAGRGETQYF. The CDR3 DNA follows: TGCGCCAGCAGTGAGGTAGCGGGAAGGGGAGAGACCCAGTACTTC.

This chain links TRBV19 with TRBJ2-3, with unresolved D. This CDR3 is 14 amino acids long. Per germline, CDR1 LNHDA and CDR2 SQIVND (reference sequence). Trimming shortened V by 7 bases and J by 0 bases, and 11 bases separated the two germline ends. The CDR3: CASTPQGSTDTQYF. The CDR3 bases are TGTGCCAGTACCCCCCAAGGTAGCACAGATACGCAGTATTTT.

This chain links TRBV28 with TRBJ1-2; TRBD1 aligns across 11 bases. The trim removed 5 bases at V and 5 bases at J, leaving 10 bases unmatched. CDR3 length: 16 residues. Germline CDR1 reads MDHEN; CDR2 reads SYDVKM. The CDR3 DNA sequence: TGTGCCAGCAGTCCAGGACAGGGGGCAAGGGGGTATGGCTACACCTTC. Encoded protein: CASSPGQGARGYGYTF.

The genes are TRBV6-5 and TRBJ1-1; D unresolved. Per germline, CDR1 MNHEY and CDR2 SVGAGI. The V end was cut by 6 bases, the J end by 0 bases, with 11 bases between. The CDR3 spans 14 residues. The CDR3 is CASRRANVNTEAFF. CDR3 sequence (DNA): TGTGCCAGCAGGAGAGCGAACGTGAACACTGAAGCTTTCTTT.

V is TRBV19 and J is TRBJ2-5, with 7 positions matching TRBD2. This CDR3 contains 14 residues. V shed 5 bases and J 0 bases; nucleotides not matched to a gene: 3. CDR1 is LNHDA and CDR2 is SQIVND in the germline V gene (reference sequence). This CDR3 reads CASSFSGNQETQYF. CDR3 DNA: TGTGCCAGTAGTTTCAGCGGGAACCAAGAGACCCAGTACTTC. Full variable domain (rest looked up from reference TRBV19 and TRBJ2-5): DGGITQSPKYLFRKEGQNVTLSCEQNLNHDAMYWYRQDPGQGLRLIYYSQIVNDFQKGDIAEGYSVSREKKESFPLTVTSAQKNPTAFYLCASSFSGNQETQYFGPGTRLLVL.

Comments on this clone: The same CDR3 arises from other DNA sequences in this sample as well. The chain joins TRBV15 to TRBJ1-1; D is uncertain. The CDR3 consists of 12 residues. Germline values: CDR1 LNHNV, CDR2 YYDKDF (reference sequence). Trimming pared 0 bases from V and 6 bases from J, leaving 5 bases between. The CDR3 region is CATSREGSEAFF. CDR3 coding DNA: TGTGCCACCAGCAGAGAAGGCTCTGAAGCTTTCTTT.

V is TRBV18 and J is TRBJ2-5; D is uncertain. Germline V CDR1 and CDR2: KGHSH, LQKENI. The ends were cut back, 3 bases at V and 3 bases at J, with 14 bases in the middle. CDR3 length: 15 amino acids. CDR3 loop: CASSPITSPKETQYF. The CDR3 DNA follows: TGTGCCAGCTCACCCATTACATCGCCAAAAGAGACCCAGTACTTC.

As regards this clone: The same CDR3 also results from other DNA sequences found in this sample. This chain uses TRBV5-4 with TRBJ2-7, with a weak D call TRBD1 (6 bases). V lost 1 base, J lost 0 bases, and 11 bases lay in between. Per the germline V gene, CDR1 is SGHNT and CDR2 is YYREEE (reference sequence). This CDR3 is built from 15 residues. CDR3 in amino acids: CASSLRQGSSYEQYF. CDR3 in DNA: TGTGCCAGCAGCTTGCGGCAGGGGAGCTCCTACGAGCAGTACTTC.